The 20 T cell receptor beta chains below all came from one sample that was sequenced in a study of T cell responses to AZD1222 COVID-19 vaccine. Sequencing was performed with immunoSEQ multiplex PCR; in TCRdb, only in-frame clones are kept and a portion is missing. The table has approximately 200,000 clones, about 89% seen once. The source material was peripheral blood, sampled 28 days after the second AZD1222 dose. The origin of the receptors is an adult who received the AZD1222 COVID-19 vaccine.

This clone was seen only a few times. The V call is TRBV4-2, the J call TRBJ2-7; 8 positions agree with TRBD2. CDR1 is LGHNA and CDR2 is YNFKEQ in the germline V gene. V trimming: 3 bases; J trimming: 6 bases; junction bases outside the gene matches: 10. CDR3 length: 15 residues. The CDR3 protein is CASSQIYGTRSEQYF. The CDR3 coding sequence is TGTGCCAGCAGCCAGATTTATGGGACTAGAAGCGAGCAGTACTTC.

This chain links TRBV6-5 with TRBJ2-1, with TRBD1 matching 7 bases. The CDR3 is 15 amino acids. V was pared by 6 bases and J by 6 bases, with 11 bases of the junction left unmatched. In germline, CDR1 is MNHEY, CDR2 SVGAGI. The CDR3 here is CASSSNWAGGNEQFF. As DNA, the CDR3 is TGTGCCAGCAGCTCAAATTGGGCAGGGGGCAATGAGCAGTTCTTC.

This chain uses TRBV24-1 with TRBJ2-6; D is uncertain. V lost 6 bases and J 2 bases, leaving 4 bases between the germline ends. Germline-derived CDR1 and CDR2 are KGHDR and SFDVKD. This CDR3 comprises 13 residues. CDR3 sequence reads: CATSMPGANVLTF. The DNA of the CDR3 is TGTGCCACCAGTATGCCTGGGGCCAACGTCCTGACTTTC.

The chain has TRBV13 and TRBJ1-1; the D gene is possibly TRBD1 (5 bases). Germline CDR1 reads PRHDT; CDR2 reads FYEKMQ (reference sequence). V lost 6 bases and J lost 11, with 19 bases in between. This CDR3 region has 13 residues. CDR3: CASRLQDRGEAFF. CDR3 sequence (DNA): TGTGCCAGCAGGTTACAGGATCGAGGGGAGGCTTTCTTT.

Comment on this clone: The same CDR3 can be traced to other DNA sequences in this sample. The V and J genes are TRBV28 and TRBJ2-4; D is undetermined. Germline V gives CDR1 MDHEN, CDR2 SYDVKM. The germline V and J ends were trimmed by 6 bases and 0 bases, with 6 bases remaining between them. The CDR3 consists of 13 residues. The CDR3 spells CASRGLAKNIQYF. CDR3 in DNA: TGTGCCAGCAGAGGTCTAGCCAAAAACATTCAGTACTTC.

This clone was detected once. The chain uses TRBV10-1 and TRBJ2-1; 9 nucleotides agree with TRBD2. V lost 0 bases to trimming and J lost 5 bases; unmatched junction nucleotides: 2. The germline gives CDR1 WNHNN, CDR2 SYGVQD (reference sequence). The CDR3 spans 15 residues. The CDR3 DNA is TGCGCCAGCAGTGAGTCGTGGACTAGCGACAATGAGCAGTTCTTC. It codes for CASSESWTSDNEQFF.

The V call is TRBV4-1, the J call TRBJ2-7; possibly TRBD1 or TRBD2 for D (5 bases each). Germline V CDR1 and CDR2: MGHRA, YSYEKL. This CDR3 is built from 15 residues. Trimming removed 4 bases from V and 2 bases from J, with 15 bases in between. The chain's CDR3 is CASSRARDGTYEQYF. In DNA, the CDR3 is TGCGCCAGCAGCCGTGCCCGGGACGGCACCTACGAGCAGTACTTC.

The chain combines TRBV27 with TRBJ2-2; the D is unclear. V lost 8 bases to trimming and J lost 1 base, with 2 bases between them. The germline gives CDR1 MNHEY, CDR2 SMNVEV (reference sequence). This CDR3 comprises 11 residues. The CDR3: CASGNTGELFF. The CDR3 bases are TGTGCCAGCGGGAACACCGGGGAGCTGTTTTTT.

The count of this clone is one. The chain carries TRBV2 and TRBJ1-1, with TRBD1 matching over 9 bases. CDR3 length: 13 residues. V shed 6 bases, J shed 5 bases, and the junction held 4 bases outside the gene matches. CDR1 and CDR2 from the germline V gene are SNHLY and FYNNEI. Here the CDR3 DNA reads TGTGCCAGCAGCGGACAGGGGCGGACTGAAGCTTTCTTT. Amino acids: CASSGQGRTEAFF.

For the CDR3, the DNA is TGTGCCAGCAGCCCTCCTCCGGGACAGGGGTCTGATGGCTACACCTTC. Encoded protein: CASSPPPGQGSDGYTF. This chain links TRBV28 with TRBJ1-2, with TRBD1 matching 10 bases. The V gene's germline CDR1 is MDHEN and CDR2 SYDVKM. The junction had 13 bases not matched to a gene; V was cut back by 6 bases and J by 6 bases. CDR3 size: 16 residues.

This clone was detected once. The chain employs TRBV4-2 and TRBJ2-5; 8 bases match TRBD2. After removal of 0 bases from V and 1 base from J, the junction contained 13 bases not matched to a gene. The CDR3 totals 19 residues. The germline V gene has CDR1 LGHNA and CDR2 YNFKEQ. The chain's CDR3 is CASSQDVGLAGWFQETQYF. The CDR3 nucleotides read TGTGCCAGCAGCCAAGATGTTGGGCTAGCGGGTTGGTTCCAAGAGACCCAGTACTTC.

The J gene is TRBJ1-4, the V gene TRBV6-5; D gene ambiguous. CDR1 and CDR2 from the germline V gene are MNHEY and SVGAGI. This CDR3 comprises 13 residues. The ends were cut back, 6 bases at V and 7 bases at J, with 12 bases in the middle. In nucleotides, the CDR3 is TGTGCCAGCAGGAAAGAACCCACTGAAAAACTGTTTTTT. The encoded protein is CASRKEPTEKLFF.

This CDR3 is CASSLPPGYGYTF. The CDR3 DNA sequence: TGTGCCAGCAGTCTCCCCCCAGGGTATGGCTACACCTTC. V and J are TRBV28 and TRBJ1-2; perhaps TRBD1 as D (5 bases). This CDR3 is 13 amino acids long. Trimming cost V 5 bases and J 5 bases, with 12 bases left between them. Germline CDR1 is MDHEN and CDR2 is SYDVKM.

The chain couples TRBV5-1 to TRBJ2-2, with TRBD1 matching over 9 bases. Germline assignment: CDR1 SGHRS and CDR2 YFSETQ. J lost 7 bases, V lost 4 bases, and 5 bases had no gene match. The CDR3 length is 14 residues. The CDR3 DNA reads TGCGCCAGCAGCAAAGGGACAGGGAACGGGGAGCTGTTTTTT. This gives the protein CASSKGTGNGELFF.

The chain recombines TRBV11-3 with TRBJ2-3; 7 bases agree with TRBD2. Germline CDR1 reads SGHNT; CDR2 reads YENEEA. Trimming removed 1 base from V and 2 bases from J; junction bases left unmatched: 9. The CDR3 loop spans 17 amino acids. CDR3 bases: TGTGCCAGCAGCTTAGGGTTAACGCGGGAGCTCACAGATACGCAGTATTTT. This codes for CASSLGLTRELTDTQYF.

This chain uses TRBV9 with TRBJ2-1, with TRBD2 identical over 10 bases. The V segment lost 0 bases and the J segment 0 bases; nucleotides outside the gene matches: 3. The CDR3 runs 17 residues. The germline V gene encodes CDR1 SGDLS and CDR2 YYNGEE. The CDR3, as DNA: TGTGCCAGCAGCGTAGCTAGCGGGAGTTCCTCCTACAATGAGCAGTTCTTC. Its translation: CASSVASGSSSYNEQFF.

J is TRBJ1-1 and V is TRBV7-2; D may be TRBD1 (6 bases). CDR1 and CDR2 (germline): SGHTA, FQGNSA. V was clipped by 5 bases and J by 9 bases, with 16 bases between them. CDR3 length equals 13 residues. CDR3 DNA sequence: TGTGCCAGCAGCCTTGGGGGGACATTTCAAGCTTTCTTT. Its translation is CASSLGGTFQAFF.

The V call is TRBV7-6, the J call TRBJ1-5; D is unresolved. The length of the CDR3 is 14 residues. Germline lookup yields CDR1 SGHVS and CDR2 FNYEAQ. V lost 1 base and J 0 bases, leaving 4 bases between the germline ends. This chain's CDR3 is CASSLDPSNQPQHF. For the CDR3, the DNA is TGTGCCAGCAGCTTAGACCCTAGCAATCAGCCCCAGCATTTT.

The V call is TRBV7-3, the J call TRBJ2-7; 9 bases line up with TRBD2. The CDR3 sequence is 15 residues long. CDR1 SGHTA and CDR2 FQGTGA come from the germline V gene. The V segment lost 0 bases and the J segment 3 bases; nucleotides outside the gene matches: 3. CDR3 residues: CASSLTTSGVYEQYF. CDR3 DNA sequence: TGTGCCAGCAGCTTAACGACTAGCGGAGTCTACGAGCAGTACTTC.

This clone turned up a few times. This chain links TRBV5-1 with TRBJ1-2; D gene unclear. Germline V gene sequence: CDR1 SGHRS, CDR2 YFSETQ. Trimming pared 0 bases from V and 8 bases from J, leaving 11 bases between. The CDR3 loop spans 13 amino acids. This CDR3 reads CASSLEGQSGYTF. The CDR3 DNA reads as TGCGCCAGCAGCTTGGAGGGCCAATCGGGCTACACCTTC.